The T cell receptor (beta chain) under discussion was sequenced for a study of CD8 T cells in ankylosing spondylitis. Whole-study results and caveats: There was a TCR beta motif, made of fewer than 10 highly homologous variants, that appeared characteristic of ankylosing spondylitis blood. Some motif variants had been reported before (in reactive arthritis synovial fluid and blood). Reported data indicate significant enrichment of disease-linked clones within matched ankylosing spondylitis synovial fluid. In peripheral blood, disease-linked CD8+ clones occurred at relatively low frequencies.

TCRdb ran MiXCR on the 5' RACE reads and lists one entry per CDR3 protein. The data show approximately 400,000 distinct CDR3 sequences, with roughly 18% seen just once and approximately 0.97% held by the top ten. Trimming removed 4 bases from V and 5 bases from J, with 13 bases in between. The length of the CDR3 is 14 residues. Germline-derived CDR1 and CDR2 are SGHRS and YFSETQ. This clonotype was observed a handful of times. What it recognizes is unknown. The sample comprised blood, either unsorted or a sorted T cell fraction (not recorded which). This chain uses TRBV5-1 with TRBJ2-1, with D possibly TRBD2 on 5 matching bases. This TCR came from a male donor with ankylosing spondylitis. The CDR3 reads CASSHSPGNNEQFF. CDR3 coding DNA: TGCGCCAGCAGCCATTCACCGGGGAACAATGAGCAGTTCTTC.